This TCR beta chain was obtained from a study of T cell repertoires in cytomegalovirus infection. Germline assignment: CDR1 LNHDA and CDR2 SQIVND (reference sequence). The CDR3 extends over 11 amino acids. V lost 7 bases, J lost 4 bases, and 4 bases lay in between. In TCRdb, the reads were re-called with MiXCR into one record per CDR3 protein. The sample consists of about 830,000 distinct CDR3 sequences, around a third of them appearing once. This clonotype showed up just a few times. The antigen is not known. This TCR came from a human donor in good health (CMV status not recorded). Some clones in this sample may be carry-over from other donors' samples. The chain recombines TRBV19 with TRBJ2-2; D unclear. The source was cultured CD8+ T cells from PBMCs, collected from culture after CMV antigen stimulation. The CDR3 DNA follows: TGTGCCAGTACCACCACCGGGGAGCTGTTTTTT. It is translated as CASTTTGELFF.